The clone carrying this TCR beta chain came up many times. What it binds is unknown. This CDR3 has 16 amino acids. V lost 5 bases and J lost 3; bases outside the gene matches: 8. This entry belongs to a study of early T cells in non-severe SARS-CoV-2 infection. Attachment of unique molecular identifiers to individual cDNA molecules was performed. TCRdb processed the 5' RACE reads anew with MiXCR; each CDR3 protein has one entry. Seen here are 80,000 or so distinct CDR3 sequences, over 12% observed once, and the top ten hold under 4%. The study's findings and limits: There was a bias toward anti-spike CD8 responses in VDJdb matching, which missed private and CD4 specificities.

The TCR comes from an adult who was a healthcare worker with PCR-confirmed SARS-CoV-2 infection or an uninfected control (not recorded which). The J gene is TRBJ1-3, the V gene TRBV12-3 or TRBV12-4, with 9 bases fitting TRBD1. Sequencing input: whole blood. CDR3 DNA sequence: TGTGCCAGCAGTGGGGACAGGGAGGGGGTTGGAAACACCATATATTTT. Protein sequence: CASSGDREGVGNTIYF.